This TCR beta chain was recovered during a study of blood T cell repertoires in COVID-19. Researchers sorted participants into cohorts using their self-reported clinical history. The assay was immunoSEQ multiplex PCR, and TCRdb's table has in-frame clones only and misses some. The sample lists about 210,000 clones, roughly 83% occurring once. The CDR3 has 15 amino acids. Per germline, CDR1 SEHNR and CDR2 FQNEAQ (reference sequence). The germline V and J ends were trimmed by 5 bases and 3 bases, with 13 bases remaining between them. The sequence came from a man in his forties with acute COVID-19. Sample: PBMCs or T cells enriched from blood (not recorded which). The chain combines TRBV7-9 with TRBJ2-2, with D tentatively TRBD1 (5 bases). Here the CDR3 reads CASSLRTLDTGELFF. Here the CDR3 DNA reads TGTGCCAGCAGCCTACGGACACTCGACACCGGGGAGCTGTTTTTT.